The clone carrying this T cell receptor beta chain showed up many times. Its antigen is currently unknown. The germline gives CDR1 SQVTM, CDR2 ANQGSEA. V was pared by 6 bases and J by 7 bases, with 22 bases between. There are 14 residues in the CDR3. Researchers defined stable Graves' hyperthyroidism as no ophthalmopathy progression within 18 months. Amplified regions were TCR beta CDR3 sequences from RNA transcripts. The HTBI primer set was used in a first-round RT-PCR of the TCR CDR3. TCRdb reprocessed the multiplex PCR reads with MiXCR, giving one entry per CDR3 protein. Counted here are roughly 420,000 distinct CDR3 sequences, 12% to 15% occurring once; the ten biggest clones make up approximately 5.8%. The sample originates from a study of T cells in Graves' hyperthyroidism and ophthalmopathy. Broader study findings: Peripheral blood also featured most of the thyroid clonotypes expanded above 0.001.

Sequenced material: blood. The chain employs TRBV29-1 and TRBJ2-7, with D tentatively TRBD1 (5 bases). This sequence originates from a woman between 18 and 30 years old with Graves' hyperthyroidism. CDR3 loop: CSVQVSTPLDEQYF. The CDR3 DNA sequence: TGCAGCGTACAGGTCTCGACACCTTTGGATGAGCAGTACTTC.